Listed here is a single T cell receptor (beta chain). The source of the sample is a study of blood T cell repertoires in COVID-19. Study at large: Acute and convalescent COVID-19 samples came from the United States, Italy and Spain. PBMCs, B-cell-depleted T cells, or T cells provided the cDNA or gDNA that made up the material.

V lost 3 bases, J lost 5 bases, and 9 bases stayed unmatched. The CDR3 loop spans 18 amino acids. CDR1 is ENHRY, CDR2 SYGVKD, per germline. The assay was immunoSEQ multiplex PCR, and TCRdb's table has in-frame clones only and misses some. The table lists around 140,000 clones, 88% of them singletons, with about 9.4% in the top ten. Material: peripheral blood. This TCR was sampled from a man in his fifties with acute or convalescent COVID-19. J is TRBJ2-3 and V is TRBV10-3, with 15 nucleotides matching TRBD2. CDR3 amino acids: CAISEPKGLAGGRDTQYF. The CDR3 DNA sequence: TGTGCCATCAGTGAACCAAAGGGACTAGCGGGAGGCAGAGATACGCAGTATTTT.